Following are 32 T cell receptor beta chains from one sample sequenced in a study of PD-1 blockade in classical Hodgkin lymphoma. Profiling relied on immunoSEQ multiplex PCR, and the TCRdb table lists in-frame clones only, not all of them. The repertoire holds about 46,000 clones, with 73% as singletons. Every patient experienced relapse after autologous stem cell transplantation, and brentuximab vedotin exposure varied. The sample here was peripheral blood mononuclear cells (PBMCs), taken at baseline. Every receptor here comes from a human donor with classical Hodgkin lymphoma.

The chain recombines TRBV6-5 with TRBJ1-2; no clear D gene. V was shortened by 2 bases and J by 2 bases, with 9 bases between the two germline ends. Germline-derived CDR1 and CDR2 are MNHEY and SVGAGI. The CDR3 covers 14 residues. The CDR3 is CASSYQRENYGYTF. The CDR3 DNA is TGTGCCAGCAGTTACCAAAGGGAAAACTATGGCTACACCTTC.

The chain joins TRBV2 to TRBJ2-3, with D perhaps matching TRBD2 (5 bases). With 3 bases removed from V and 11 bases from J, the gap between germline ends came to 12 bases. CDR3 length equals 12 residues. Germline CDR1 reads SNHLY; CDR2 reads FYNNEI. Here the CDR3 reads CASSEGLGVQYF. The CDR3 bases are TGTGCCAGCAGTGAGGGCCTCGGGGTGCAGTATTTT.

The rearrangement uses TRBV2 and TRBJ2-5; D not resolved. The better agreement between TRBJ2-7 and the DNA end casts doubt on the J call. The CDR3 extends over 14 amino acids. Germline CDR1 reads SNHLY; CDR2 reads FYNNEI. The chain's CDR3 is CASSEDGTLYEQYF. CDR3 nucleotide sequence: TGTGCCAGCAGTGAAGACGGAACCCTGTACGAGCAGTACTTC.

V and J are TRBV27 and TRBJ1-2, with TRBD1 identical over 10 bases. This CDR3 has 16 residues. The germline CDR1 and CDR2 sequences are MNHEY and SMNVEV (reference sequence). The trim removed 2 bases at V and 4 bases at J, leaving 7 bases unmatched. The CDR3 DNA is TGTGCCAGCAGTTTAGGACGACAGGGGGCCGCCTATGGCTACACCTTC. This encodes CASSLGRQGAAYGYTF.

The chain links TRBV11-2 to TRBJ2-5, with D perhaps TRBD1 or TRBD2 (6 bases each). Deletions cut 4 bases from V and 1 base from J, with 19 bases between. The CDR3 runs 17 residues. Germline values: CDR1 SGHAT, CDR2 FQNNGV. The DNA of the CDR3 is TGTGCCAGCAGCTCACAGTGGCGGGACACCCCCCAAGAGACCCAGTACTTC. Translating it yields CASSSQWRDTPQETQYF.

The V and J genes are TRBV9 and TRBJ2-7; 10 bases are shared with TRBD2. The germline V gene encodes CDR1 SGDLS and CDR2 YYNGEE. The CDR3 has 15 residues. J gave up 0 bases and V 5 bases, and 5 bases lay outside the gene matches. The CDR3: CASSLAGGSSYEQYF. The CDR3 region has the DNA TGTGCCAGCAGTTTAGCGGGAGGTAGCTCCTACGAGCAGTACTTC.

The chain employs TRBV9 and TRBJ2-1, with D tentatively TRBD2 (6 bases). The CDR3 has 14 residues. The V gene's germline CDR1 is SGDLS and CDR2 YYNGEE. Trimming cost V 0 bases and J 5 bases, with 9 bases left between them. The CDR3 DNA is TGTGCCAGCAGCGTAGGACTAGAGAACAATGAGCAGTTCTTC. Its translation is CASSVGLENNEQFF.

The chain couples TRBV5-5 to TRBJ1-2; 8 bases are shared with TRBD1. Looked up from germline, CDR1 is SGHKS and CDR2 is YYEKEE (reference sequence). The CDR3 is made up of 15 amino acids. The V and J ends lost 4 bases and 4 bases, in that order; junction bases with no gene match: 9. The CDR3 coding sequence is TGTGCCAGCAGCGGAGATGGGACAGGTGGCTATGGCTACACCTTC. It translates to CASSGDGTGGYGYTF.

In DNA form, the CDR3 reads TGTGCCAGCATTACCTCAGGGGGCACGACTGAAGCTTTCTTT. This sequence encodes CASITSGGTTEAFF. V gene TRBV2 combines with J gene TRBJ1-1; 8 nucleotides align to TRBD1. The CDR3 contains 14 residues. V dropped 7 bases and J dropped 5; count of bases not matched to a gene: 9. CDR1 is SNHLY, CDR2 FYNNEI, per germline.

The J gene is TRBJ1-5, the V gene TRBV2, with 10 bases fitting TRBD1. Germline CDR1 reads SNHLY; CDR2 reads FYNNEI. V lost 8 bases to trimming and J lost 0 bases; unmatched junction nucleotides: 10. This CDR3 spans 17 amino acids. The CDR3 DNA follows: TGTGCCAGCTACGGACAGGGGGGGAACTATAGCAATCAGCCCCAGCATTTT. This sequence encodes CASYGQGGNYSNQPQHF.

About this clone: Germline and junction disagree at one end, which may indicate a read error. The chain joins TRBV7-6 to TRBJ1-6; TRBD1 might be the D (5 bases). The CDR3 covers 18 residues. Per germline, CDR1 SGHVS and CDR2 FNYEAQ. The DNA for the CDR3 is TGTGCCAGCAGCCTGACTACAGGCGGGGGATCCTTTAATTCACCCCTCCACTTT. Amino acids: CASSLTTGGGSFNSPLHF.

Worth noting for this clone: One junction end does not reproduce the germline sequence, and a read error may be involved. The V gene is TRBV7-7, the J gene TRBJ2-2, with unresolved D. This CDR3 has 14 amino acids. The V gene's germline CDR1 is SSHAT and CDR2 FNYEAQ (reference sequence). This CDR3 is CASSQVWGTGELFF. The DNA for the CDR3 is TGTGCTAGCAGTCAGGTGTGGGGCACCGGGGAGCTGTTTTTT.

This clone was seen only a few times. This rearrangement joins TRBV12-5 to TRBJ1-2; TRBD1 matches 7 bases. This CDR3 region has 16 residues. The germline gives CDR1 LGHNT, CDR2 FRNRAP. With V trimmed by 4 bases and J by 4 bases, 12 bases remained unmatched. The CDR3 protein is CASGYLPDRNAYGYTF. CDR3 coding DNA: TGTGCTAGTGGTTATCTACCGGACAGGAACGCCTATGGCTACACCTTC.

On this clone itself: Germline is not matched at one junction end, which may reflect a read error. V is TRBV7-8 and J is TRBJ1-2; the D is unclear. The CDR3 runs 15 residues. Per germline, CDR1 SGHVS and CDR2 FQNEAQ. The DNA of the CDR3 is TGTACCAGCAGCTTAGCCTACACTACCCCCTATGGCTACACCTTC. Translating it yields CTSSLAYTTPYGYTF.

The chain is built from TRBV27 and TRBJ1-2; 7 bases align to TRBD1. Germline lookup yields CDR1 MNHEY and CDR2 SMNVEV (reference sequence). The CDR3 has 18 amino acids. V lost 0 bases and J lost 8; bases outside the gene matches: 18. The CDR3 nucleotides read TGTGCCAGCAGTTTATCGGAGCGAGGGGGCGCAGGTGTTGACGGCTACACCTTC. Translation: CASSLSERGGAGVDGYTF.

V and J are TRBV9 and TRBJ1-1; D uncertain. The germline gives CDR1 SGDLS, CDR2 YYNGEE. V lost 0 bases and J 4 bases, leaving 7 bases between the germline ends. The CDR3 length is 13 residues. The CDR3 DNA follows: TGTGCCAGCAGCGTAGGGAAGGGCACTGAAGCTTTCTTT. Its protein product is CASSVGKGTEAFF. Variable domain in full (rest from reference TRBV9 and TRBJ1-1): DSGVTQTPKHLITATGQRVTLRCSPRSGDLSVYWYQQSLDQGLQFLIQYYNGEERAKGNILERFSAQQFPDLHSELNLSSLELGDSALYFCASSVGKGTEAFFGQGTRLTVV.

This clone appeared once. A much larger clone lies one base from this, so it may be a read error. DNA of the CDR3: TGTGCCAGCAGCTTAGGAGTAGGGGAGCAGTACTTC. This translates into CASSLGVGEQYF. V is TRBV7-4 and J is TRBJ2-7; no clear D. Trimming shortened V by 1 base and J by 7 bases, and 8 bases separated the two germline ends. The CDR3 extends over 12 amino acids. Germline CDR1 and CDR2: SGHVT and SQSDAQ.

The rearrangement links TRBV19 to TRBJ1-5, with 7 nucleotides matching TRBD1. Germline values: CDR1 LNHDA, CDR2 SQIVND (reference sequence). CDR3 size: 14 residues. V lost 4 bases, J lost 2 bases, and 2 bases stayed unmatched. The CDR3 coding sequence is TGTGCCAGTAGTACCACAGGGGGCAATCAGCCCCAGCATTTT. Its protein is CASSTTGGNQPQHF.

The chain recombines TRBV11-2 with TRBJ2-5, with D possibly matching TRBD1 (5 bases). This CDR3 has 16 residues. Germline assignment: CDR1 SGHAT and CDR2 FQNNGV. The V and J ends lost 2 bases and 5 bases respectively, with 18 bases between them. The CDR3 bases are TGTGCCAGCAGCTTAAATCCAGGGTTGATTTGGGAGACCCAGTACTTC. Protein product: CASSLNPGLIWETQYF.

Sample share makes this clone medium-sized. The chain recombines TRBV11-2 with TRBJ1-2, with 8 bases matching TRBD1. Unmatched junction bases numbered 14, after V lost 3 bases and J lost 8 bases. This CDR3 is 16 amino acids long. Germline assignment: CDR1 SGHAT and CDR2 FQNNGV. CDR3 amino acids: CASSLGTDRENYGYTF. CDR3 DNA: TGTGCCAGCAGCTTGGGGACGGACAGGGAGAATTACGGCTACACCTTC. Filled out from reference TRBV11-2 and TRBJ1-2, the complete variable domain reads EAGVAQSPRYKIIEKRQSVAFWCNPISGHATLYWYQQILGQGPKLLIQFQNNGVVDDSQLPKDRFSAERLKGVDSTLKIQPAKLEDSAVYLCASSLGTDRENYGYTFGSGTRLTVV.

This chain links TRBV9 with TRBJ1-1, with 10 nucleotides matching TRBD1. With V trimmed by 3 bases and J by 3 bases, 8 bases remained unmatched. CDR1 is SGDLS and CDR2 is YYNGEE in the germline V gene. This CDR3 has 16 residues. The CDR3 nucleotides read TGTGCCAGCAGCGCAGGGACAGGGGTAGGGTACACTGAAGCTTTCTTT. It is translated as CASSAGTGVGYTEAFF.

The rearrangement links TRBV27 to TRBJ2-7, with a possible D match to TRBD1 (6 bases). The CDR3 is made up of 14 amino acids. Germline loops: CDR1 MNHEY, CDR2 SMNVEV (reference sequence). The V gene lost 2 bases and the J gene lost 4 bases, with 12 bases spanning the gap. The CDR3 region has the DNA TGTGCCAGCAGTTTAAACAGGGTGGAATACGAGCAGTACTTC. It translates to CASSLNRVEYEQYF.

This clone has a handful of counts. The chain has TRBV10-2 and TRBJ1-1; D is ambiguous. The CDR3 runs to 12 residues. Germline V gene data show CDR1 as WSHSY and CDR2 as SAAADI. V was cut by 2 bases and J by 6 bases, with 7 bases left in between. CDR3 nucleotides: TGCGCCAGCAGTGAGAGCGTAGCTGAAGCTTTCTTT. It specifies CASSESVAEAFF.

The chain combines TRBV7-2 with TRBJ1-6, with D unresolved. The V end was cut by 2 bases, the J end by 2 bases, with 4 bases between. The CDR3 length is 14 residues. The V gene's germline CDR1 is SGHTA and CDR2 FQGNSA. CDR3 protein: CASSLNAYNSPLHF. The CDR3 nucleotides read TGTGCCAGCAGCTTAAACGCCTATAATTCACCCCTCCACTTT. The whole variable domain, remainder taken from reference TRBV7-2 and TRBJ1-6, is GAGVSQSPSNKVTEKGKDVELRCDPISGHTALYWYRQSLGQGLEFLIYFQGNSAPDKSGLPSDRFSAERTGGSVSTLTIQRTQQEDSAVYLCASSLNAYNSPLHFGNGTRLTVT.

This rearrangement joins TRBV5-1 to TRBJ2-5; 7 bases agree with TRBD1. The V gene's germline CDR1 is SGHRS and CDR2 YFSETQ. This CDR3 is built from 15 residues. V lost 4 bases to trimming and J lost 5 bases; unmatched junction nucleotides: 11. The CDR3 region has the DNA TGCGCCAGCAGCCGGGCAGGGGGTAGTGGCGAGACCCAGTACTTC. Protein sequence: CASSRAGGSGETQYF.

Comment on this clone: Relative to the germline gene, one junction end is altered; a read error may explain this. The gene calls are TRBV7-9 and TRBJ2-7; the match to TRBD2 covers 10 bases. The germline V gene encodes CDR1 SEHNR and CDR2 FQNEAQ (reference sequence). The CDR3 sequence is 17 residues long. CDR3 in amino acids: CASSLASGRFAGYEQYF. The CDR3 DNA follows: TGTGCCAGCAGCCTAGCTAGCGGGAGATTTGCCGGCTACGAGCAGTACTTC.

The chain combines TRBV5-4 with TRBJ2-1; 7 bases are a match to TRBD2. V was pared by 4 bases and J by 6 bases, with 16 bases of the junction left unmatched. The CDR3 spans 17 residues. The germline V gene has CDR1 SGHNT and CDR2 YYREEE (reference sequence). CDR3 region: CASSPGGAGYLINEQFF. The CDR3 nucleotides are TGTGCCAGCAGCCCGGGTGGAGCGGGATATCTTATCAATGAGCAGTTCTTC.

The rearrangement uses TRBV19 and TRBJ2-4, with TRBD1 matching 9 bases. CDR3 length equals 12 residues. CDR1 and CDR2 (germline): LNHDA, SQIVND (reference sequence). J gave up 7 bases and V 8 bases, and 3 bases lay outside the gene matches. CDR3 residues: CASGTGWNIQYF. DNA for the CDR3: TGTGCCAGTGGGACAGGGTGGAACATTCAGTACTTC.

The chain carries TRBV10-3 and TRBJ2-7; 8 bases match TRBD1. This CDR3 has 14 residues. The ends lost 3 bases at V and 3 bases at J; junction bases unmatched: 4. In germline, CDR1 is ENHRY, CDR2 SYGVKD. CDR3 residues: CAISDLQGVYEQYF. DNA for the CDR3: TGTGCCATCAGTGACCTACAGGGGGTCTACGAGCAGTACTTC.

CDR3 DNA sequence: TGTGCCAGTAGTCCTCTCGGACGCCAGGGAACTAGAGAGACCCAGTACTTC. It yields the protein CASSPLGRQGTRETQYF. V usage is TRBV19 and J usage is TRBJ2-5; D is possibly TRBD1 or TRBD2 (5 bases each). The CDR3 spans 17 residues. V gave up 5 bases and J gave up 4 bases, with 23 bases separating them. Germline assignment: CDR1 LNHDA and CDR2 SQIVND (reference sequence).

The genes are TRBV9 and TRBJ1-1; 8 bases map to TRBD1. The CDR3 runs 17 residues. V was clipped by 2 bases and J by 2 bases; unmatched bases: 11. Germline CDR1 reads SGDLS; CDR2 reads YYNGEE. CDR3: CASSVPTGGSGNTEAFF. In DNA, the CDR3 is TGTGCCAGCAGCGTCCCTACAGGGGGTTCGGGAAACACTGAAGCTTTCTTT.

The chain has TRBV4-1 and TRBJ1-5; D remains ambiguous. Trimming pared 3 bases from V and 1 base from J, leaving 13 bases between. CDR1 and CDR2 (germline): MGHRA, YSYEKL. This CDR3 is 16 amino acids long. The DNA for the CDR3 is TGCGCCAGCAGCCAGGAGACGACCATGAGCAATCAGCCCCAGCATTTT. Protein: CASSQETTMSNQPQHF.